A selection of T cell receptor beta chains follows, all from one sample in a study of blood T cell repertoires in COVID-19. Data came from immunoSEQ multiplex PCR; TCRdb stores just in-frame clones and leaves some out. The data contain over 60,000 clones, approximately 88% of them singletons. Sequences were obtained from peripheral blood. Every receptor here comes from a human donor in a cohort sampled during active COVID-19. CDR3s include the opening cysteine and the closing phenylalanine or tryptophan. The D gene is left open where the match is weak. Only part of the rows carry a size: once, few, many, or a class if the clone is expanded.

CDR3	DNA	V	J	D	size
CASSVVAGASNTGELFF	TGCGCCAGCAGTGTAGTAGCGGGGGCCTCGAACACCGGGGAGCTGTTTTTT	TRBV10-1	TRBJ2-2	TRBD2	-
CASSLTGNNSPLHF	TGTGCCAGCAGCCTGACAGGGAATAATTCACCCCTCCACTTT	TRBV5-4	TRBJ1-6	TRBD1	once
CASSFRCRDRDCGEQYF	TGTGCCAGCAGTTTTAGGTGCCGGGACAGGGACTGTGGGGAGCAGTACTTC	TRBV27	TRBJ2-7	TRBD1	-
CSGTGGESSYNEQFF	TGCAGCGGGACTGGTGGGGAAAGCTCCTACAATGAGCAGTTCTTC	TRBV29-1	TRBJ2-1	-	-
CASSLGGGFPEQYF	TGTGCCAGCAGCTTGGGCGGGGGCTTCCCCGAGCAGTACTTC	TRBV5-5	TRBJ2-7	-	-
CASSHCQLARRNTQYF	TGCGCCAGCAGTCATTGTCAACTAGCGCGCAGGAATACGCAGTATTTT	TRBV23-1	TRBJ2-3	TRBD2	-
CAISEVGGAVTEAFF	TGTGCCATCAGTGAGGTTGGGGGGGCGGTGACTGAAGCTTTCTTT	TRBV10-3	TRBJ1-1	-	-
CASSQGGLASYYEQYF	TGTGCCAGCAGCCAAGGAGGACTAGCGTCGTACTACGAGCAGTACTTC	TRBV3-1/TRBV3-2	TRBJ2-7	TRBD2	-
CASSEPGLAGPYEQYF	TGTGCCAGCTCAGAACCGGGACTAGCGGGACCCTACGAGCAGTACTTC	TRBV18	TRBJ2-7	TRBD2	-
CASSGRDRVYNEQFF	TGTGCCAGTAGTGGCCGGGACAGAGTGTACAATGAGCAGTTCTTC	TRBV19	TRBJ2-1	TRBD1	-
CASSPASGGYTF	TGTGCCAGCAGTCCAGCCTCGGGGGGCTACACCTTC	TRBV27	TRBJ1-2	-	-
CSASTSGRAGESEQFF	TGCAGTGCAAGTACTAGCGGGAGGGCGGGGGAAAGTGAGCAGTTCTTC	TRBV20-1	TRBJ2-1	TRBD2	-
CASSLLARGNSGANVLTF	TGCGCCAGCAGCCTTCTTGCCAGGGGAAACTCTGGGGCCAACGTCCTGACTTTC	TRBV5-1	TRBJ2-6	-	-
CASSQAQGGGYTF	TGTGCCAGCAGCCAAGCCCAGGGTGGGGGCTACACCTTC	TRBV3-1/TRBV3-2	TRBJ1-2	-	-
CASSWEGSYGYTF	TGTGCCAGCAGCTGGGAGGGCAGCTATGGCTACACCTTC	TRBV6-2/TRBV6-3	TRBJ1-2	-	-
CASKGNDEKLFF	TGTGCCAGCAAGGGGAATGACGAAAAACTGTTTTTT	TRBV9	TRBJ1-4	-	-
CSARAGSYNSPLHF	TGCAGTGCTCGTGCGGGCTCCTATAATTCACCCCTCCACTTT	TRBV20-1	TRBJ1-6	-	once
CASSSVARVSGANVLTF	TGCGCCAGCAGCTCGGTGGCGAGGGTCTCTGGGGCCAACGTCCTGACTTTC	TRBV5-1	TRBJ2-6	-	-
CASSYTPTAQETQYF	TGTGCCAGCAGTTACACCCCGACAGCCCAAGAGACCCAGTACTTC	TRBV6-5	TRBJ2-5	-	-
CASSQTRRDTGVATNEKLFF	TGTGCCAGCAGCCAGACGAGAAGAGATACAGGGGTTGCAACTAATGAAAAACTGTTTTTT	TRBV5-4	TRBJ1-4	TRBD1	-
CASSLFWSREDEKLFF	TGTGCCAGCAGCCTCTTTTGGTCGCGGGAGGATGAAAAACTGTTTTTT	TRBV5-5	TRBJ1-4	-	-
CASSPRGQGLSDGYTF	TGTGCCAGCTCACCACGTGGTCAGGGGCTATCTGATGGCTACACCTTC	TRBV18	TRBJ1-2	-	-
CASSLTGTNYGYTF	TGTGCCAGCAGTTTAACAGGGACTAACTATGGCTACACCTTC	TRBV28	TRBJ1-2	-	-
CASSLFVSGGLSEQYF	TGTGCCAGCAGCTTATTTGTATCGGGAGGGCTAAGCGAGCAGTACTTC	TRBV11-2	TRBJ2-7	TRBD2	-
CASSKARGNTEAFF	TGTGCCAGTAGTAAGGCCCGGGGGAACACTGAAGCTTTCTTT	TRBV19	TRBJ1-1	-	-
CASSQEGQKNTEAFF	TGCGCCAGCAGCCAAGAGGGACAAAAGAACACTGAAGCTTTCTTT	TRBV4-1	TRBJ1-1	-	-
CASSEESGANVLTF	TGTGCCAGCAGCGAGGAGTCTGGGGCCAACGTCCTGACTTTC	TRBV9	TRBJ2-6	-	-
CASSFWGEYTEAFF	TGTGCCAGCAGTTTTTGGGGGGAGTATACTGAAGCTTTCTTT	TRBV27	TRBJ1-1	-	many
CASTSGETQYF	TGTGCCAGTACATCGGGAGAGACCCAGTACTTC	TRBV19	TRBJ2-5	-	-
CAWSVFGQGVDEQYF	TGTGCCTGGAGTGTATTTGGGCAGGGGGTAGACGAGCAGTACTTC	TRBV30	TRBJ2-7	TRBD1	-
CASSPARDNEQFF	TGTGCCAGCTCACCAGCCCGCGACAATGAGCAGTTCTTC	TRBV18	TRBJ2-1	-	-
CASRPGGGNTEAFF	TGTGCCAGTCGACCGGGGGGGGGCAACACTGAAGCTTTCTTT	TRBV19	TRBJ1-1	-	-
CASSLLRGGRADTQYF	TGTGCCAGCAGTTTACTGCGGGGGGGCCGGGCAGATACGCAGTATTTT	TRBV27	TRBJ2-3	TRBD2	once
CASSLSDSHTYEQYF	TGTGCCAGTAGCCTGTCGGACAGCCATACCTACGAGCAGTACTTC	TRBV19	TRBJ2-7	-	once
CASSEALPGQTEAFF	TGTGCCAGCAGTGAAGCGCTTCCGGGACAGACTGAAGCTTTCTTT	TRBV2	TRBJ1-1	TRBD1	-
CASSLEGTSKGETQYF	TGCGCCAGCAGCTTGGAGGGGACTTCCAAGGGCGAGACCCAGTACTTC	TRBV5-1	TRBJ2-5	-	-
CASSSRGQDAQYF	TGTGCCAGCAGTTCCCGAGGACAGGATGCCCAGTACTTC	TRBV6-5	TRBJ2-5	TRBD1	-
CASSLGTLAENYEQYF	TGTGCCAGCAGCTTAGGAACCCTAGCGGAGAATTACGAGCAGTACTTC	TRBV7-9	TRBJ2-7	TRBD2	-
CASSNRGSNQPQHF	TGTGCCAGCAGTAACAGGGGTAGCAATCAGCCCCAGCATTTT	TRBV28	TRBJ1-5	TRBD1	once
CASSLTRGQYF	TGTGCCAGCAGTTTAACGCGCGGCCAGTACTTC	TRBV5-8	TRBJ2-5	-	-
CATSETGRRYEQYF	TGTGCCACCAGTGAGACAGGGAGGCGGTACGAGCAGTACTTC	TRBV24-1	TRBJ2-7	-	-
CASSVGPGKSNQPQHF	TGTGCCAGCAGCGTAGGTCCGGGGAAGAGCAATCAGCCCCAGCATTTT	TRBV9	TRBJ1-5	-	-
CASSLTGFYGYTF	TGTGCCAGCAGCTTGACAGGGTTCTATGGCTACACCTTC	TRBV5-4	TRBJ1-2	-	-
CSAEGVFGYTF	TGCAGTGCTGAAGGGGTTTTTGGCTACACCTTC	TRBV20-1	TRBJ1-2	-	-
CASSLRTSGTGELFF	TGTGCCAGCAGCTTGAGGACTAGCGGGACCGGGGAGCTGTTTTTT	TRBV7-8	TRBJ2-2	TRBD2	-